These 12 T cell receptor beta chains came from one sample sequenced in a study of cytomegalovirus exposure and HLA in healthy donors. It was with 60 Vbeta and 13 Jbeta primers that the PCR ran. Sequenced by immunoSEQ multiplex PCR; TCRdb stores in-frame clones only, minus some. This listing includes about 130,000 clones. The material sequenced was PBMCs. These receptors were collected from a man younger than 35 in good health and CMV-seronegative.

This chain links TRBV5-4 with TRBJ2-2; 8 bases map to TRBD2. The CDR3 loop spans 15 amino acids. Germline V gives CDR1 SGHNT, CDR2 YYREEE (reference sequence). V shed 4 bases, J shed 3 bases, and the junction held 5 bases outside the gene matches. The CDR3 region is CASSGAGVYTGELFF. In DNA form, the CDR3 reads TGTGCCAGCAGCGGAGCGGGAGTTTACACCGGGGAGCTGTTTTTT.

The chain couples TRBV10-3 to TRBJ2-5; TRBD1 aligns across 7 bases. Trimming at V came to 2 bases and at J to 3 bases, leaving 3 bases not matched to a gene. Germline V lookup: CDR1 ENHRY, CDR2 SYGVKD. This CDR3 contains 14 residues. The DNA of the CDR3 is TGTGCCATCAGTGAGAGGGGACAGAAAGAGACCCAGTACTTC. It is translated as CAISERGQKETQYF.

V gene TRBV10-1 combines with J gene TRBJ2-2, with 9 bases matching TRBD1. The CDR3 contains 16 residues. Germline V gives CDR1 WNHNN, CDR2 SYGVQD (reference sequence). V trimming: 5 bases; J trimming: 3 bases; junction bases outside the gene matches: 7. The CDR3: CASSSNRGQDTGELFF. CDR3 nucleotides: TGCGCCAGCAGTAGCAACAGGGGGCAGGACACCGGGGAGCTGTTTTTT.

The V gene is TRBV30, the J gene TRBJ2-7; 8 positions agree with TRBD1. V lost 2 bases and J lost 5; bases outside the gene matches: 5. The CDR3 sequence is 13 residues long. Looked up from germline, CDR1 is GTSNPN and CDR2 is SVGIG (reference sequence). CDR3 DNA sequence: TGTGCCTGGAGTCCCACAGGGGGTGACGAGCAGTACTTC. Protein sequence: CAWSPTGGDEQYF. The full variable domain, in which reference TRBV30 and TRBJ2-7 provide the parts outside the CDR3, is SQTIHQWPATLVQPVGSPLSLECTVEGTSNPNLYWYRQAAGRGLQLLFYSVGIGQISSEVPQNLSASRPQDRQFILSSKKLLLSDSGFYLCAWSPTGGDEQYFGPGTRLTVT.

The J gene is TRBJ2-2, the V gene TRBV11-2; D ambiguous. The length of the CDR3 is 12 residues. V gave up 5 bases and J gave up 5 bases, with 6 bases separating them. The germline V gene encodes CDR1 SGHAT and CDR2 FQNNGV. The CDR3 loop reads CASSHGTGELFF. The CDR3 DNA follows: TGTGCCAGCAGCCACGGGACCGGGGAGCTGTTTTTT.

The chain uses TRBV9 and TRBJ2-1; 10 bases are shared with TRBD2. The CDR3 contains 16 residues. Germline CDR1 SGDLS, CDR2 YYNGEE. J lost 7 bases, V lost 0 bases, and 7 bases had no gene match. CDR3 nucleotides: TGTGCCAGCAGCGTAGAGGGGGGACTAGCGCAAAATGAGCAGTTCTTC. Amino acid sequence: CASSVEGGLAQNEQFF.

The V call is TRBV18, the J call TRBJ2-1, with 7 positions matching TRBD1. The CDR3 covers 14 residues. V gave up 2 bases and J gave up 5 bases; unmatched junction bases: 3. Germline CDR1 reads KGHSH; CDR2 reads LQKENI. CDR3 region: CASSPKGANNEQFF. CDR3 in DNA: TGTGCCAGCTCACCAAAGGGGGCGAACAATGAGCAGTTCTTC.

The chain carries TRBV5-1 and TRBJ2-5; D unresolved. This CDR3 contains 14 residues. Germline values: CDR1 SGHRS, CDR2 YFSETQ. Trimming took off 1 base at V and 2 bases at J, with 9 bases between the two ends. The CDR3 protein is CASSLRQLQETQYF. The DNA of the CDR3 is TGCGCCAGCAGCTTGAGACAATTGCAAGAGACCCAGTACTTC.

The V gene is TRBV19, the J gene TRBJ1-5, with D unresolved. The germline V gene encodes CDR1 LNHDA and CDR2 SQIVND (reference sequence). Trimming removed 1 base at V and 0 bases at J, with 10 bases between. The CDR3 loop spans 16 amino acids. The CDR3 spells CASSIVTAISNQPQHF. CDR3 DNA: TGTGCCAGTAGTATAGTTACAGCTATTAGCAATCAGCCCCAGCATTTT.

This chain connects TRBV7-8 to TRBJ1-2; weak D call: TRBD1 (5 bases). This CDR3 is built from 13 residues. Germline V gene data show CDR1 as SGHVS and CDR2 as FQNEAQ. With 4 bases removed from V and 3 bases from J, the gap between germline ends came to 9 bases. Here the CDR3 reads CASSSRDYYGYTF. In DNA form, the CDR3 reads TGTGCCAGCAGCTCCAGGGATTACTATGGCTACACCTTC.

V and J are TRBV5-1 and TRBJ2-5; D gene unclear. The CDR3 has 15 residues. Germline CDR1 and CDR2: SGHRS and YFSETQ. The ends were cut back, 0 bases at V and 5 bases at J, with 14 bases in the middle. CDR3 sequence (DNA): TGCGCCAGCAGCTTGGCCCAGTCCAACGGGGAGACCCAGTACTTC. It specifies CASSLAQSNGETQYF.

The CDR3 loop reads CASSSGLDPPDTQYF. The CDR3 coding sequence is TGTGCCAGCAGCTCGGGACTAGATCCTCCAGATACGCAGTATTTT. The chain has TRBV7-9 and TRBJ2-3; 8 bases line up with TRBD2. Trimming removed 4 bases from V and 4 bases from J; junction bases left unmatched: 7. In germline, CDR1 is SEHNR, CDR2 FQNEAQ (reference sequence). The length of the CDR3 is 15 residues.